This T cell receptor (beta chain) was captured by sequencing in a study of blood T cell repertoires in COVID-19. Across the whole study: COVID-19 samples from acute and convalescent phases originated in the United States, Italy and Spain. Nucleic acid was either cDNA or gDNA, and it came from T cells, B-cell-depleted T cells, or PBMCs.

Trimming took 8 bases from V and 6 from J, leaving 19 bases between them. There are 14 residues in the CDR3. The V gene's germline CDR1 is MDHEN and CDR2 SYDVKM. Per the authors' pipeline: The assay estimated nucleated cells by amplifying reference gene primers. The table came from immunoSEQ multiplex PCR; TCRdb's copy has only in-frame clones and leaves some out. V and J calls and clone size are as listed in that table; D and trimming were resolved from the DNA. The sample holds some 150,000 clones, approximately 82% seen once. The V call is TRBV28, the J call TRBJ1-1, with D perhaps TRBD1 (5 bases). This TCR was recovered from a human donor in a cohort sampled during active COVID-19. The material sequenced was peripheral blood. The CDR3 DNA sequence: TGTGCCAGCTGGGGTGGGGGAGGGAGGCCTGAAGCTTTCTTT. Protein: CASWGGGGRPEAFF.